The rows below give T cell receptor beta chains drawn from one sample of a study of T cells in Graves' hyperthyroidism and ophthalmopathy. TCRdb re-analysed the multiplex PCR reads in MiXCR, keeping a single row per CDR3 protein. The data contain roughly 330,000 distinct CDR3 sequences, 15% to 20% of them seen just once; the ten biggest clones take up roughly a third. The sample comprised blood. These receptors all come from a man under 40 with Graves' hyperthyroidism. Both conserved end residues are part of each CDR3. The D gene is left open where the match is weak. The listing skips clone size in some rows; elsewhere it reads once, few, many or a size class.

DNA	CDR3	D	size	J	V	length
TGTGCCAGCTCACCGGGGACAGGGTACGGCACAGATACGCAGTATTTT	CASSPGTGYGTDTQYF	TRBD1	many	TRBJ2-3	TRBV18	16
TGTGCCAGTAGCGGACTAGCTATTGCCAATGAGCAGTTCTTC	CASSGLAIANEQFF	TRBD2	.	TRBJ2-1	TRBV19	14
TGTGCCTGGAGCTTCTATAGCAATCAGCCCCAGCATTTT	CAWSFYSNQPQHF	.	many	TRBJ1-5	TRBV30	13
TGTGCCAGCTCAGCAAACCGGGACAGAAACACTGAAGCTTTCTTT	CASSANRDRNTEAFF	TRBD1	many	TRBJ1-1	TRBV18	15
TGTGCCAGCAGTTTGCGTAGACAGAGCACAGATACGCAGTATTTT	CASSLRRQSTDTQYF	.	few	TRBJ2-3	TRBV12-3/TRBV12-4	15
TGTGCCAGCCTGGTGGGCACCGGGGAGCTGTTTTTT	CASLVGTGELFF	.	few	TRBJ2-2	TRBV13	12
TGTGCCAGCAGTGAAGGGTCGGCCTCTCTCCTCGAAGCTTTCTTT	CASSEGSASLLEAFF	.	.	TRBJ1-1	TRBV6-1	15
TGTGCCAGCAGCTTGGACCTGGCGGAGACCCAGTACTTC	CASSLDLAETQYF	.	many	TRBJ2-5	TRBV5-4	13
TGCAGCCCCGGAGTAGGTCGGGAGCAGTACTTC	CSPGVGREQYF	.	many	TRBJ2-7	TRBV29-1	11
TGTGCCTGGAGTGATGGGGTAGTGTTGAACACTGAAGCTTTCTTT	CAWSDGVVLNTEAFF	.	many	TRBJ1-1	TRBV30	15
TGCAGCGTTGAGTATCCAGGGACCACCGGGGAGCTGTTTTTT	CSVEYPGTTGELFF	.	few	TRBJ2-2	TRBV29-1	14
TGTGCCAGCAGCTCCGCTGGGAGCGAGACCCAGTACTTC	CASSSAGSETQYF	.	many	TRBJ2-5	TRBV11-3	13
TGTGCCAGCAGTGAGGGGCCCCCTTACGCGGAGCAGTACTTC	CASSEGPPYAEQYF	.	many	TRBJ2-7	TRBV2	14
TGCGCCAGCAGCCTTCTCCCCGGGACCGGCGAGCAGTACTTC	CASSLLPGTGEQYF	.	few	TRBJ2-7	TRBV4-1	14
TGCAGTGCTAGAGCAGCCGGGACAGGGGGCTCTGGGGCCAACGTCCTGACTTTC	CSARAAGTGGSGANVLTF	TRBD1	.	TRBJ2-6	TRBV20-1	18
TGTGCCAGCAGCTTGGGGCTTCCGCTCACAGATACGCAGTATTTT	CASSLGLPLTDTQYF	.	many	TRBJ2-3	TRBV5-5	15
TGTGCCTGGAACCCGGGACAGGGACCCACAGATACGCAGTATTTT	CAWNPGQGPTDTQYF	TRBD1	many	TRBJ2-3	TRBV30	15
TGTGCCAGCAGTCCCACGGGTGGGGGCCAGCCCCAGCATTTT	CASSPTGGGQPQHF	.	many	TRBJ1-5	TRBV12-3/TRBV12-4	14
TGTGCCAGCAGCCCAGAGACTAGCGGGATCTACAATGAGCAGTTCTTC	CASSPETSGIYNEQFF	TRBD2	many	TRBJ2-1	TRBV3-1	16
TGTGCCAGCAGCTCGGGACTTCCCGGGGAGCTGTTTTTT	CASSSGLPGELFF	.	.	TRBJ2-2	TRBV13	13
TGTGCCAGCAGCACCAGCAGGAGCTCCTACGAGCAGTACTTC	CASSTSRSSYEQYF	.	.	TRBJ2-7	TRBV28	14
TGTGCCACCAGCCCAACAGGGGGCTTTCGCCCCACCGGGGAGCTGTTTTTT	CATSPTGGFRPTGELFF	TRBD1	.	TRBJ2-2	TRBV15	17
TGTGCCAGCAGCTTAGTGAGGGCCGGGGAGCAGTACTTC	CASSLVRAGEQYF	.	many	TRBJ2-7	TRBV7-6	13
TGTGCCAGCAGTGAAAGTATAAACGAGCAGTACTTC	CASSESINEQYF	.	.	TRBJ2-7	TRBV6-1	12
TGTGCCAGCAGTATAGGACAGCGCACTGAAGCTTTCTTT	CASSIGQRTEAFF	.	many	TRBJ1-1	TRBV12-3/TRBV12-4	13
TGCAGTGCTAGAGATCCGGCGGGACTCGAGCAGTACTTC	CSARDPAGLEQYF	.	.	TRBJ2-7	TRBV20-1	13
TGTGCCAGCAGTTCCCGGGACAGCCACAATGAGCAGTTCTTC	CASSSRDSHNEQFF	TRBD1	few	TRBJ2-1	TRBV6-1	14
TGCAGTGCTAGCCCACTCGGACCAAGCTCCTACAATGAGCAGTTCTTC	CSASPLGPSSYNEQFF	.	.	TRBJ2-1	TRBV20-1	16
TGTGCCAGCAGCTTTTCTCCCAATGAGCAGTTCTTC	CASSFSPNEQFF	.	.	TRBJ2-1	TRBV7-9	12
TGCGCCAGCAGCCAAGATGGAAGGGAGGGTGAAAAACTGTTTTTT	CASSQDGREGEKLFF	.	.	TRBJ1-4	TRBV4-1	15
TGTGCCACCAGTGTTGGGAACCAAGAGACCCAGTACTTC	CATSVGNQETQYF	.	many	TRBJ2-5	TRBV24-1	13
TGTGCCAGCAGTACGACAGACACTATGAACACTGAAGCTTTCTTT	CASSTTDTMNTEAFF	.	many	TRBJ1-1	TRBV6-9	15
TGTGCTAGTGGTTTGGCATCCGGGACTACCAATGAGCAGTTCTTC	CASGLASGTTNEQFF	TRBD2	many	TRBJ2-1	TRBV12-5	15
TGCAGTGCTAGAGGGGGCGGTGAGACCCAGTACTTC	CSARGGGETQYF	.	few	TRBJ2-5	TRBV20-1	12
TGCAGCGGGGCGGACGGAGAGACCCAGTACTTC	CSGADGETQYF	.	few	TRBJ2-5	TRBV29-1	11
TGTGCCAGCAGGCCGGAGCGGACCGCCTCCGACGAGCAGTACTTC	CASRPERTASDEQYF	.	once	TRBJ2-7	TRBV12-3/TRBV12-4	15